This T cell receptor beta chain was obtained from a study of beta chain features in type 1 diabetes. The study, taken as a whole, reports: Across all four CD4+ subsets, people with type 1 diabetes showed modestly shorter TCRB CDR3s. For TCRB rearrangement, an influence of HLA type remained unresolved here. Type 1 diabetes patients had fewer VDJ junction insertions and more deletions.

Notes on this clone: Its antigen remains unidentified.

The V gene lost 7 bases and the J gene lost 4 bases, with 16 bases spanning the gap. This CDR3 region has 15 residues. Looked up from germline, CDR1 is SGHTA and CDR2 is FQGNSA. The isolated RNA, all of it, was reverse transcribed, so expressed TCRB transcripts were what got sequenced. Measured with immunoSEQ multiplex PCR; TCRdb has only the in-frame clones, and not every one. The table has more than 250,000 clones, approximately 25% seen once; the top ten hold around 0.011%. Sequencing input: naive CD4+ T cells from blood. The receptor's source is a woman aged 25 to 39 with type 1 diabetes. V gene TRBV7-2 combines with J gene TRBJ2-2; D gene ambiguous. CDR3 in amino acids: CASTLKFGFTGELFF. CDR3 coding DNA: TGTGCCAGCACCCTCAAGTTCGGGTTCACCGGGGAGCTGTTTTTT.